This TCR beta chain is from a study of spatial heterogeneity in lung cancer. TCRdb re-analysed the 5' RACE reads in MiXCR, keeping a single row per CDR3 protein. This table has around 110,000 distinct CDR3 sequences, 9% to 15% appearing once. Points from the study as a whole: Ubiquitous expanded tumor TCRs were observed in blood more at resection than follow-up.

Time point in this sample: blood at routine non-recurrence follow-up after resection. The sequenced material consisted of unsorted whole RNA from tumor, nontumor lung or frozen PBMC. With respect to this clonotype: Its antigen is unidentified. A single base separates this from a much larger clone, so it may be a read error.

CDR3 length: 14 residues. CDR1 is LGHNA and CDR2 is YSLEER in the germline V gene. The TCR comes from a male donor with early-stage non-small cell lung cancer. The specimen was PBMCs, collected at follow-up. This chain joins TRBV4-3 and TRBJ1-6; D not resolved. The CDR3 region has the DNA TGCGCCAGCAGCCAAGATGGCAGCAATTCACACCTCCACTTT. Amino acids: CASSQDGSNSHLHF.